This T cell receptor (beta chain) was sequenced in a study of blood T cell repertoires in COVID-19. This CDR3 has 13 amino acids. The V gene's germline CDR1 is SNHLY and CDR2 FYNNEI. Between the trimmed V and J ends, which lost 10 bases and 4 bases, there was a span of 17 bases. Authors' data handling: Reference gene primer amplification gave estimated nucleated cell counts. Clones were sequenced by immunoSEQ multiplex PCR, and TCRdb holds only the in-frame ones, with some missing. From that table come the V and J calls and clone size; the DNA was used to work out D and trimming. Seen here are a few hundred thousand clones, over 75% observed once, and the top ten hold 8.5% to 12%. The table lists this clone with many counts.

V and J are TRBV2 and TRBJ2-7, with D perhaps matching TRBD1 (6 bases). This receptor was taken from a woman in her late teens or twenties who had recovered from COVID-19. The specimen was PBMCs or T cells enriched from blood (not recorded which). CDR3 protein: CANSSGHPYEQYF. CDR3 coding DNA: TGTGCCAACTCTTCGGGACACCCATACGAGCAGTACTTC.